Sequencing of this T cell receptor (beta chain) was carried out in a study of blood T cell repertoires in COVID-19. Study details: Sites in the United States, Italy and Spain provided acute and convalescent COVID-19 samples. PBMCs, B-cell-depleted T cells, or T cells were the source of the cDNA or gDNA that made up the material.

Per the original data handling: Reference gene primer amplification gave estimated nucleated cell counts. Repertoires were generated with immunoSEQ multiplex PCR, while TCRdb's copy carries only in-frame clones and drops some. From that table come the V and J calls and clone size; the DNA was used to work out D and trimming. The table has tens of thousands of clones, more than 85% seen once; the top ten hold about 15%. Trimming took off 6 bases at V and 7 bases at J, with 18 bases between the two ends. The CDR3 loop spans 14 amino acids. From germline, CDR1 is MNHEY and CDR2 SVGAGI. The receptor was derived from a man between 65 and 80 years old with active or convalescent COVID-19. J is TRBJ1-2 and V is TRBV6-5; D possibly corresponds to TRBD1 (5 bases). The sample was peripheral blood. The CDR3 DNA sequence: TGTGCCAGCAGCCCACAAACGACAAGGGGTGGCTACACCTTC. Translation gives CASSPQTTRGGYTF.